This T cell receptor (beta chain) came from a study of vaccination and CD4 T cells after COVID-19. For the study at large: Diagnosis preceded the drawing of post-COVID samples by a median approximately 110 days (range 35 to 161). Post-vaccine sampling followed dose two by a median roughly 70 days (range 14 to 241).

This CDR3 has 13 amino acids. V was pared by 7 bases and J by 11 bases, with 20 bases between. Comments on this clonotype: Its cognate antigen is unknown.

Sequencing of the DNA from cultured CD4+ T cells was carried out with the Oncomine TCR Beta short-read assay. MiXCR, run by TCRdb on the PCR reads, gives a single entry per CDR3 protein. The sample has about 20,000 distinct CDR3 sequences, under 65% seen once. Treatment defined: approximately 9-day PBMC culture with coronavirus spike peptide pools or control peptides (ViraFEST assay). The sequence derives from a human donor who had recovered from COVID-19. This specimen consisted of CD4+ T cells from blood, cultured in vitro, obtained after SARS-CoV-2 vaccination. The chain employs TRBV12-3 or TRBV12-4 and TRBJ1-1; a weak D match, TRBD1 (5 bases). CDR3 residues: CASNSLGGGEAFF. The CDR3 DNA reads TGTGCCAGCAATTCTCTGGGCGGGGGGGAGGCTTTCTTT.